The present entry profiles one T cell receptor (beta chain) with its context. The sample is drawn from a study of preoperative IRX-2 immunotherapy in early breast cancer. V lost 0 bases to trimming and J lost 3 bases; unmatched junction nucleotides: 3. This CDR3 has 16 residues. The germline CDR1 and CDR2 sequences are SGHAT and FQDESV (reference sequence). Regarding treatment: preoperative locoregional IRX-2 cytokine immunotherapy. Samples came from a phase Ib trial of preoperative locoregional IRX-2 cytokine immunotherapy. Clones were read by immunoSEQ multiplex PCR, and TCRdb kept only the in-frame ones, dropping some. Counted here are over 20,000 clones, over 75% occurring once; the ten biggest clones make up 1% to 1.5%.

The J gene is TRBJ1-5, the V gene TRBV11-1; 9 nucleotides align to TRBD1. The clonotype was recovered from a human donor with breast cancer. The sample was lymph node tissue, taken after IRX-2 immunotherapy. CDR3 region: CASSLARDRDNQPQHF. In nucleotides, the CDR3 is TGTGCCAGCAGCTTAGCCCGGGACAGGGACAATCAGCCCCAGCATTTT.